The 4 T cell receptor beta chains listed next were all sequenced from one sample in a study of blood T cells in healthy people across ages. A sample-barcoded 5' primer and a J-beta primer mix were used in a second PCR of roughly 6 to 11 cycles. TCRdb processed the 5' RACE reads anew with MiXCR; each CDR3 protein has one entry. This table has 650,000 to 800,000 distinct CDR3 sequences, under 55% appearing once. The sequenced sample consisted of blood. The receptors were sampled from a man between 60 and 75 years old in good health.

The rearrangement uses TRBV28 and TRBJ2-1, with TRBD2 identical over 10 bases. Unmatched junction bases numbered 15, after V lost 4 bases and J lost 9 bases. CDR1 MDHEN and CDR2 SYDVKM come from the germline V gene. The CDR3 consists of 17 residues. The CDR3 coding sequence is TGTGCCAGCAGTTCCATGCCGTTGGCTAGCGGGGGAACTGAGCAGTTCTTC. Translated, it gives CASSSMPLASGGTEQFF. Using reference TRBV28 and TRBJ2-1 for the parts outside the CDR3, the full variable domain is DVKVTQSSRYLVKRTGEKVFLECVQDMDHENMFWYRQDPGLGLRLIYFSYDVKMKEKGDIPEGYSVSREKKERFSLILESASTNQTSMYLCASSSMPLASGGTEQFFGPGTRLTVL.

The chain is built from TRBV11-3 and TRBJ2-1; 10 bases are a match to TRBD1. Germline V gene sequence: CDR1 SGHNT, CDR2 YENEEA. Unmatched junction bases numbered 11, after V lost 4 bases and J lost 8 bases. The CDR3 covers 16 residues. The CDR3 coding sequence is TGTGCCAGCAGCTCTTCAGGACAGGGGGGAGTACATGAGCAGTTCTTC. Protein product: CASSSSGQGGVHEQFF.

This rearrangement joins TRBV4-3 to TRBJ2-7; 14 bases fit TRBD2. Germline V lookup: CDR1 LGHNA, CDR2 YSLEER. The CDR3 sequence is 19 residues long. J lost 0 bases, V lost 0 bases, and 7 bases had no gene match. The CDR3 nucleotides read TGCGCCAGCAGCCAAGAGGTCCCGGGACTAGCGGGGGTCTCCTACGAGCAGTACTTC. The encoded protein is CASSQEVPGLAGVSYEQYF.

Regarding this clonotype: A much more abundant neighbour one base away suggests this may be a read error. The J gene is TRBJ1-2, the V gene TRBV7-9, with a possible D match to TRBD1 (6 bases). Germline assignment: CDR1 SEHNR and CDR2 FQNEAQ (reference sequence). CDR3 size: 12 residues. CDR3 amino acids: CTSSINRDGYTF. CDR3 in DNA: TGTACCAGCAGCATCAACAGGGATGGCTACACCTTC.